These T cell receptor beta chains were read from a single sample in a study of cytomegalovirus exposure and HLA in healthy donors. The method was immunoSEQ multiplex PCR; TCRdb's version includes in-frame clones alone and lacks a portion of them. Among more than 150,000 clones listed, more than 75% were seen once. The sample comprised PBMCs. These receptors all come from a man between 35 and 55 years old in good health and CMV-seronegative. Both conserved end residues are part of each CDR3. D genes are given only for firm matches. Size values are once, few and many counts, or a class for expanded clones, and some rows have none.

j_call: TRBJ2-1; d_call: TRBD1; clone_size: NA; v_call: TRBV6-5; cdr3_aa: CASSRDRGEYNEQFF; cdr3_nt: TGTGCCAGCAGTAGGGACAGGGGGGAGTACAATGAGCAGTTCTTC
j_call: TRBJ1-3; d_call: TRBD1; clone_size: NA; v_call: TRBV27; cdr3_aa: CASSSTGQAPIGTIYF; cdr3_nt: TGTGCCAGCAGCTCAACCGGACAGGCCCCTATTGGCACCATATATTTT
j_call: TRBJ1-4; d_call: NA; clone_size: NA; v_call: TRBV7-9; cdr3_aa: CASSLQGRGEKLFF; cdr3_nt: TGTGCCAGCAGCTTACAGGGAAGGGGCGAAAAACTGTTTTTT
j_call: TRBJ2-5; d_call: TRBD1; clone_size: NA; v_call: TRBV9; cdr3_aa: CASSRTGYQETQYF; cdr3_nt: TGTGCCAGCAGCAGGACAGGGTACCAAGAGACCCAGTACTTC
j_call: TRBJ2-6; d_call: NA; clone_size: few; v_call: TRBV5-1; cdr3_aa: CASSFQSSGANVLTF; cdr3_nt: TGCGCCAGCAGCTTCCAGTCCTCTGGGGCCAACGTCCTGACTTTC
j_call: TRBJ1-6; d_call: NA; clone_size: NA; v_call: TRBV30; cdr3_aa: CAWSVPTRPLHF; cdr3_nt: TGTGCCTGGAGTGTACCAACTCGGCCCCTCCACTTT
j_call: TRBJ2-7; d_call: NA; clone_size: once; v_call: TRBV5-3; cdr3_aa: CARSPGARQATYEQYF; cdr3_nt: TGTGCCAGAAGCCCTGGGGCGAGGCAGGCGACCTACGAGCAGTACTTC
j_call: TRBJ2-1; d_call: TRBD1; clone_size: NA; v_call: TRBV28; cdr3_aa: CASIRPGQGNEQFF; cdr3_nt: TGTGCCAGCATTCGCCCGGGACAGGGAAATGAGCAGTTCTTC
j_call: TRBJ1-1; d_call: NA; clone_size: NA; v_call: TRBV9; cdr3_aa: CASSVAVNTEAFF; cdr3_nt: TGTGCCAGCAGCGTTGCAGTGAACACTGAAGCTTTCTTT
j_call: TRBJ2-4; d_call: NA; clone_size: NA; v_call: TRBV9; cdr3_aa: CASSATGSSRDIQYF; cdr3_nt: TGTGCCAGCAGCGCCACCGGGTCCTCCCGGGACATTCAGTACTTC
j_call: TRBJ2-3; d_call: TRBD2; clone_size: few; v_call: TRBV5-1; cdr3_aa: CASSLPVSGSADTQYF; cdr3_nt: TGCGCCAGCAGCTTGCCCGTTAGCGGGAGCGCAGATACGCAGTATTTT
j_call: TRBJ2-7; d_call: TRBD2; clone_size: NA; v_call: TRBV6-5; cdr3_aa: CASRPQAGGHGEQYF; cdr3_nt: TGTGCCAGCAGACCTCAAGCGGGAGGGCACGGCGAGCAGTACTTC
j_call: TRBJ1-1; d_call: NA; clone_size: NA; v_call: TRBV19; cdr3_aa: CASSRGFNTEAFF; cdr3_nt: TGTGCCAGTAGTCGGGGATTCAACACTGAAGCTTTCTTT
j_call: TRBJ1-5; d_call: NA; clone_size: NA; v_call: TRBV19; cdr3_aa: CASSTRWGVRQPQHF; cdr3_nt: TGTGCCAGTAGTACCCGATGGGGGGTGAGACAGCCCCAGCATTTT
j_call: TRBJ1-1; d_call: NA; clone_size: few; v_call: TRBV27; cdr3_aa: CASSFGGSRTEAFF; cdr3_nt: TGTGCCAGCAGTTTTGGGGGGTCCAGGACTGAAGCTTTCTTT
j_call: TRBJ2-7; d_call: TRBD1; clone_size: NA; v_call: TRBV18; cdr3_aa: CASSTGTVESKLF; cdr3_nt: TGTGCCAGCTCAACCGGGACAGTAGAGTCAAAGTTATTC
j_call: TRBJ2-3; d_call: TRBD1; clone_size: NA; v_call: TRBV19; cdr3_aa: CASTDRGRSTDTQYF; cdr3_nt: TGTGCCAGTACGGACAGGGGGCGATCCACAGATACGCAGTATTTT
j_call: TRBJ2-3; d_call: TRBD2; clone_size: NA; v_call: TRBV5-1; cdr3_aa: CASSLAGTSGSRVETDTQYF; cdr3_nt: TGCGCCAGCAGCTTGGCCGGGACTAGCGGGAGTAGGGTCGAGACAGATACGCAGTATTTT
j_call: TRBJ2-7; d_call: NA; clone_size: NA; v_call: TRBV6-5; cdr3_aa: CASSTTGGEQYF; cdr3_nt: TGTGCCAGCAGTACAACCGGGGGCGAGCAGTACTTC
j_call: TRBJ2-7; d_call: TRBD2; clone_size: NA; v_call: TRBV7-6; cdr3_aa: CASSGGGEQYF; cdr3_nt: TGTGCCAGCAGCGGGGGGGGCGAGCAGTACTTC
j_call: TRBJ1-5; d_call: NA; clone_size: NA; v_call: TRBV28; cdr3_aa: CASTPARGNQPQHF; cdr3_nt: TGTGCCAGCACCCCTGCTCGGGGTAATCAGCCCCAGCATTTT
j_call: TRBJ1-1; d_call: TRBD1; clone_size: NA; v_call: TRBV7-9; cdr3_aa: CASSSSTGQTFF; cdr3_nt: TGTGCCAGCAGCTCCTCGACAGGGCAAACTTTCTTT
j_call: TRBJ2-1; d_call: TRBD1; clone_size: NA; v_call: TRBV12-5; cdr3_aa: CASGMGQGRNEQFF; cdr3_nt: TGTGCTAGTGGTATGGGACAGGGGCGCAATGAGCAGTTCTTC
j_call: TRBJ2-6; d_call: NA; clone_size: once; v_call: TRBV1; cdr3_aa: CTSSQTGTEDLSSGANVLTF; cdr3_nt: TGCACCAGCAGCCAAACCGGGACAGAGGATCTAAGCTCTGGGGCCAACGTCCTGACTTTC
j_call: TRBJ2-7; d_call: TRBD2; clone_size: NA; v_call: TRBV6-5; cdr3_aa: CASRKSSGRAYEQYF; cdr3_nt: TGTGCCAGCAGGAAATCTAGCGGGAGGGCCTACGAGCAGTACTTC